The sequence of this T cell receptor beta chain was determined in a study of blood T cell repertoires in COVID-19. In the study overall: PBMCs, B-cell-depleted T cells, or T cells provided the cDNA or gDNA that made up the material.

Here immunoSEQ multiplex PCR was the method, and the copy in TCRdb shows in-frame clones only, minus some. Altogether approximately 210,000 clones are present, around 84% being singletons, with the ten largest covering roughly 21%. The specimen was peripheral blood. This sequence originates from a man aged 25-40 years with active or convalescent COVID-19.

The CDR3 DNA sequence: TGTGCCAGCAGCTTATCGGTTGGTGCAGGGAAGTCAATAGGAAAACTGTTTTTT. This encodes CASSLSVGAGKSIGKLFF. The rearrangement links TRBV7-9 to TRBJ1-4; D is perhaps TRBD1 (5 bases). The CDR3 consists of 18 residues. V was trimmed by 2 bases and J by 10 bases, leaving 26 bases between them. The germline CDR1 and CDR2 sequences are SEHNR and FQNEAQ (reference sequence).